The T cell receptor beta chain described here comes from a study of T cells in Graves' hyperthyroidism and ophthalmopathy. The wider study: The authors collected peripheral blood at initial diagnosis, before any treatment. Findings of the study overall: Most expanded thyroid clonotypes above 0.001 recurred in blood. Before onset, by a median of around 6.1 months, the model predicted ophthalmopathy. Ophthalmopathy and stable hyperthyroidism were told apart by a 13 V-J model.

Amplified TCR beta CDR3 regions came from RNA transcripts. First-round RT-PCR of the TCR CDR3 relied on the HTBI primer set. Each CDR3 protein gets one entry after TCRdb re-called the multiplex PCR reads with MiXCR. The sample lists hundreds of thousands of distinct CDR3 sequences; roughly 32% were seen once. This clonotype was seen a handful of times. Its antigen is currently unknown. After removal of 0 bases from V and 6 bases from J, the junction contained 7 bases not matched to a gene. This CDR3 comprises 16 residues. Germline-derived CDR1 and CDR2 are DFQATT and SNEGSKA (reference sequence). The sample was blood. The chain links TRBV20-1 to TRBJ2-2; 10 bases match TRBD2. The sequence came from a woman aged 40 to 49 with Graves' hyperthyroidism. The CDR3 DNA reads TGCAGTGCTAGAGATAGCGCTAGCGGGAGTTCCGGGGAGCTGTTTTTT. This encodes CSARDSASGSSGELFF.